This TCR beta chain is from a study of Ad26.COV2.S vaccination and SARS-CoV-2 variants. Study-level results: Placebo recipients showed lower spike-specific TCR breadth than vaccinees. Comparability of non-spike TCR breadth was observed across vaccine and placebo recipients. It was reported that spike-specific CD8+ and CD4+ T cell responses were substantially broad after vaccination. Total T cell responses were possibly underestimated by TCR breadth and depth analyses.

Trimming stripped 4 bases from V and 0 bases from J, with 10 bases between. Germline V gives CDR1 SGHRS, CDR2 YFSETQ. This CDR3 region has 15 residues. Assay: immunoSEQ multiplex PCR; the TCRdb copy retains only in-frame clones and omits some. The sample yields approximately 150,000 clones, around 86% seen once. Regarding this clone: Its antigen remains unknown.

This TCR was sampled from a human donor who had recovered from COVID-19. The rearrangement uses TRBV5-1 and TRBJ1-4; no reliable D call. This specimen consisted of peripheral blood, obtained after recovery from COVID-19. CDR3 bases: TGCGCCAGCAGCCGGAATTTTGCAACTAATGAAAAACTGTTTTTT. This codes for CASSRNFATNEKLFF.